The 20 T cell receptor beta chains below come from one sample, sequenced in a study of PD-L1 blockade in urothelial cancer. Libraries were prepared by immunoSEQ multiplex PCR; TCRdb keeps only in-frame clonotypes and omits some of them. The sample has roughly 40,000 clones; about 88% are singletons. Time point indicated: pretreatment peripheral blood. The sequenced sample was PBMCs, obtained around atezolizumab (anti-PD-L1) treatment. These receptors all stem from a donor aged 40 or over with urothelial cancer.

This clone was detected once. This chain links TRBV19 with TRBJ1-5, with a tentative D call TRBD1 (5 bases). V was clipped by 1 base and J by 0 bases, with 13 bases between them. Per germline, CDR1 LNHDA and CDR2 SQIVND (reference sequence). This CDR3 is built from 17 residues. CDR3 loop: CASSIGGGGYSNQPQHF. CDR3 DNA sequence: TGTGCCAGTAGTATAGGGGGGGGTGGTTATAGCAATCAGCCCCAGCATTTT.

This chain uses TRBV4-1 with TRBJ1-2; the D is unclear. CDR1 and CDR2 (germline): MGHRA, YSYEKL. Trimming stripped 2 bases from V and 5 bases from J, with 15 bases between. The CDR3 has 15 residues. CDR3 nucleotide sequence: TGCGCCAGCAGCCAATTCGGTTGGACGGGGTATGGCTACACCTTC. Protein sequence: CASSQFGWTGYGYTF.

The genes are TRBV30 and TRBJ1-2; D is unclear. The germline V and J ends were trimmed by 2 bases and 4 bases, with 11 bases remaining between them. CDR1 GTSNPN and CDR2 SVGIG come from the germline V gene (reference sequence). CDR3 length equals 13 residues. The CDR3: CAWSPGQSYGYTF. The CDR3 region has the DNA TGTGCCTGGAGTCCGGGTCAGAGCTATGGCTACACCTTC.

This clone is a singleton in its sample. V usage is TRBV5-6 and J usage is TRBJ1-1; 12 bases align to TRBD1. Trimming cost V 2 bases and J 9 bases; bases outside gene matches: 5. Per the germline V gene, CDR1 is SGHDT and CDR2 is YYEEEE. CDR3 length: 14 amino acids. Here the CDR3 reads CASSFTGTGGKAFF. CDR3 nucleotides: TGTGCCAGCAGCTTCACCGGGACAGGGGGCAAAGCTTTCTTT.

The rearrangement links TRBV6-6 to TRBJ2-5; TRBD1 matches at 8 bases. The CDR3 extends over 14 amino acids. The junction had 2 bases not matched to a gene; V was cut back by 2 bases and J by 3 bases. The germline V gene has CDR1 MNHNY and CDR2 SVGAGI (reference sequence). The chain's CDR3 is CASSYAGQEETQYF. DNA for the CDR3: TGTGCCAGCAGTTACGCGGGACAGGAAGAGACCCAGTACTTC.

The chain uses TRBV11-2 and TRBJ2-3, with D uncertain. CDR1 and CDR2 (germline): SGHAT, FQNNGV. Trimming took 7 bases from V and 1 from J, leaving 18 bases between them. This CDR3 region has 16 residues. The CDR3 DNA is TGTGCCAGCACCCCAGGATCCACCCGCGGCACAGATACGCAGTATTTT. Its translation is CASTPGSTRGTDTQYF. The variable domain in full, with the rest retrieved from reference TRBV11-2 and TRBJ2-3, is EAGVAQSPRYKIIEKRQSVAFWCNPISGHATLYWYQQILGQGPKLLIQFQNNGVVDDSQLPKDRFSAERLKGVDSTLKIQPAKLEDSAVYLCASTPGSTRGTDTQYFGPGTRLTVL.

This clone has only one observation. The gene calls are TRBV21-1 and TRBJ2-2; the DNA was not compared with TRBD2, the D call given in the table. TRBV21-1 is designated a pseudogene. CDR3 length: 19 amino acids. CDR3 bases: TGTGCCAGCAGCAAAGCGGGGGCGGGAGGGCCCCCGTGCACCGGGGAGCTGTTTTTT. It is translated as CASSKAGAGGPPCTGELFF.

The V gene is TRBV7-8, the J gene TRBJ2-6, with D possibly TRBD1 on 6 matching bases. Per germline, CDR1 SGHVS and CDR2 FQNEAQ. V lost 4 bases and J 0 bases, leaving 10 bases between the germline ends. The CDR3 runs to 16 residues. CDR3 coding DNA: TGTGCCAGCAGCTCCGACAGGCACTCTGGGGCCAACGTCCTGACTTTC. It codes for CASSSDRHSGANVLTF.

The chain recombines TRBV10-3 with TRBJ2-7; no firm D call. V gave up 3 bases and J gave up 0 bases, with 6 bases separating them. Germline CDR1 is ENHRY and CDR2 is SYGVKD. This CDR3 is built from 13 residues. This CDR3 is CAISDPVSYEQYF. The CDR3 DNA reads as TGTGCCATCAGTGACCCGGTCTCCTACGAGCAGTACTTC.

The V gene is TRBV2, the J gene TRBJ2-5, with 8 bases identical to TRBD2. The germline V gene encodes CDR1 SNHLY and CDR2 FYNNEI. The junction had 14 bases not matched to a gene; V was cut back by 6 bases and J by 5 bases. The CDR3 spans 16 residues. This chain's CDR3 is CASRRGRGGEGETQYF. CDR3 coding DNA: TGTGCCAGCAGGAGGGGCCGGGGGGGAGAGGGGGAGACCCAGTACTTC. Filled out from reference TRBV2 and TRBJ2-5, the complete variable domain reads EPEVTQTPSHQVTQMGQEVILRCVPISNHLYFYWYRQILGQKVEFLVSFYNNEISEKSEIFDDQFSVERPDGSNFTLKIRSTKLEDSAMYFCASRRGRGGEGETQYFGPGTRLLVL.

This chain joins TRBV6-1 and TRBJ1-4, with D hard to call. Germline V lookup: CDR1 MNHNS, CDR2 SASEGT. Trimming stripped 9 bases from V and 6 bases from J, with 11 bases between. The CDR3 is made up of 12 amino acids. CDR3 bases: TGTGCCAGTAACACCCCACATGAAAAACTGTTTTTT. Amino acid sequence: CASNTPHEKLFF.

This chain links TRBV7-8 with TRBJ2-7; TRBD1 matches 7 bases. Germline V gene lookup returns CDR1 SGHVS and CDR2 FQNEAQ. The CDR3 is made up of 14 amino acids. Trimming took 4 bases from V and 9 from J; bases not matched to a gene: 12. The CDR3 sequence is CASSSGQSYELQYF. The CDR3 nucleotides are TGTGCCAGCAGCTCGGGACAGTCATACGAGCTGCAGTACTTC.

This clone is labeled medium-sized. This chain joins TRBV7-8 and TRBJ2-7; maybe TRBD2 (5 bases). Germline assignment: CDR1 SGHVS and CDR2 FQNEAQ. Between the trimmed V and J ends, which lost 3 bases and 3 bases, there was a span of 12 bases. This CDR3 has 14 amino acids. The CDR3 nucleotides read TGTGCCAGCAGCTTCTTCGACGGGGACTACGAGCAGTACTTC. Protein sequence: CASSFFDGDYEQYF.

The rearrangement links TRBV30 to TRBJ1-3; D may be TRBD1 (6 bases). Germline V gene lookup returns CDR1 GTSNPN and CDR2 SVGIG (reference sequence). CDR3 length: 14 residues. V was shortened by 5 bases and J by 2 bases, with 13 bases between the two germline ends. The CDR3 loop reads CAWSTGNPGNTIYF. DNA for the CDR3: TGTGCCTGGTCCACAGGGAACCCTGGAAACACCATATATTTT.

The rearrangement joins TRBV19 to TRBJ1-2; D may be TRBD1 (5 bases). The CDR3 runs to 15 residues. V lost 1 base to trimming and J lost 4 bases, with 13 bases between them. Germline V gene sequence: CDR1 LNHDA, CDR2 SQIVND (reference sequence). CDR3 bases: TGTGCCAGTAGTATAGGGGCAGGGCTACCCTATGGCTACACCTTC. It translates to CASSIGAGLPYGYTF.

This chain connects TRBV5-1 to TRBJ2-7; D gene ambiguous. The V end was cut by 3 bases, the J end by 2 bases, with 12 bases between. The CDR3 runs 14 residues. Germline V gene lookup returns CDR1 SGHRS and CDR2 YFSETQ. The CDR3 nucleotides read TGCGCCAGCAGCTCCGGGTCTACGCCCTACGAGCAGTACTTC. Its protein is CASSSGSTPYEQYF.

This clone was seen only once. V and J are TRBV18 and TRBJ2-5; 12 bases map to TRBD1. This CDR3 is built from 15 residues. V shed 6 bases and J 5 bases; nucleotides not matched to a gene: 7. Germline CDR1 reads KGHSH; CDR2 reads LQKENI. The CDR3 loop is CASSRDRGRVETQYF. The CDR3 DNA is TGTGCCAGCTCGCGGGACAGGGGGCGCGTTGAGACCCAGTACTTC.

The table lists this clone with a count of one. V gene TRBV4-3 combines with J gene TRBJ1-5, with a possible D match to TRBD1 (6 bases). Germline lookup yields CDR1 LGHNA and CDR2 YSLEER. CDR3 length equals 21 residues. Trimming stripped 1 base from V and 0 bases from J, with 25 bases between. DNA of the CDR3: TGCGCCAGCAGCCAAGGATTCTTGCGGGGGCTGCCTCCCAATAGCAATCAGCCCCAGCATTTT. It yields the protein CASSQGFLRGLPPNSNQPQHF.

The J gene is TRBJ1-3, the V gene TRBV18, with D maybe TRBD1 (5 bases). The germline V and J ends were trimmed by 2 bases and 3 bases, with 20 bases remaining between them. The germline gives CDR1 KGHSH, CDR2 LQKENI. The CDR3 is made up of 18 amino acids. The CDR3 loop is CASSPANTGVLDGNTIYF. For the CDR3, the DNA is TGTGCCAGCTCACCAGCCAATACGGGGGTCCTGGATGGAAACACCATATATTTT.

The CDR3 nucleotides are TGTGCCAGCAGCCTGGCCAGCGGGAGGGCTTGGGGTCTCAGTGAGCAGTTCTTC. The encoded protein is CASSLASGRAWGLSEQFF. The J gene is TRBJ2-1, the V gene TRBV7-6; the match to TRBD2 covers 10 bases. Trimming cost V 5 bases and J 9 bases; bases outside gene matches: 19. CDR1 is SGHVS and CDR2 is FNYEAQ in the germline V gene. The CDR3 consists of 18 residues.